Presented here are 31 T cell receptor beta chains from one specimen sequenced in a study of T cell repertoires in cytomegalovirus infection. TCRdb used MiXCR to reprocess the reads, holding one entry per CDR3 protein. Of some 200,000 distinct CDR3 sequences listed, 8% to 10% are singletons. The specimen was PBMCs. The receptors stem from a human donor in good health (CMV status not recorded). Some clones in this sample may be carry-over from other donors' samples.

This clonotype was observed a few times. The chain combines TRBV20-1 with TRBJ2-7, with 7 bases lining up with TRBD2. CDR1 and CDR2 (germline): DFQATT, SNEGSKA (reference sequence). Trimming took 5 bases from V and 5 from J; bases not matched to a gene: 12. The CDR3 has 14 amino acids. The CDR3 sequence: CSAATSSFTDEQYF. The DNA of the CDR3 is TGCAGTGCTGCGACTAGCTCTTTTACGGACGAGCAGTACTTC.

This clonotype was picked up a small number of times. The V gene is TRBV6-2 or TRBV6-3, the J gene TRBJ2-1; TRBD2 aligns across 8 bases. The CDR3 is 13 amino acids. J was trimmed by 8 bases and V by 7 bases; bases with no gene match: 7. Germline V gene sequence: CDR1 MNHEY, CDR2 SVGEGT. This chain's CDR3 is CASNDRGGDEQFF. The CDR3 DNA reads as TGTGCCAGCAATGACCGGGGGGGGGATGAGCAGTTCTTC.

There are a few counts of this clonotype. The CDR3, as DNA: TGCAGCGTCTCTCTAGCGCCCATTAATGAGCAGTTCTTC. This codes for CSVSLAPINEQFF. This rearrangement joins TRBV29-1 to TRBJ2-1, with a tentative D call TRBD2 (6 bases). V was trimmed by 6 bases and J by 7 bases, leaving 16 bases between them. Germline-derived CDR1 and CDR2 are SQVTM and ANQGSEA. The CDR3 has 13 residues.

This clonotype was seen repeatedly, ten times or more. The genes are TRBV7-9 and TRBJ2-3; tentative D call: TRBD1 (5 bases). Trimming took off 5 bases at V and 4 bases at J, with 16 bases between the two ends. CDR1 is SEHNR, CDR2 FQNEAQ, per germline (reference sequence). The CDR3 consists of 15 residues. Here the CDR3 DNA reads TGTGCCAGCAGCGTCCTCAGGGAATCGGCAGATACGCAGTATTTT. Translating gives CASSVLRESADTQYF.

This clonotype was seen ten or more times. V gene TRBV7-8 combines with J gene TRBJ1-3; TRBD1 agrees at 9 bases. After removal of 3 bases from V and 4 bases from J, the junction contained 7 bases not matched to a gene. Per germline, CDR1 SGHVS and CDR2 FQNEAQ. CDR3 length: 16 residues. CDR3 sequence reads: CASSLNRGPVGNTIYF. CDR3 in DNA: TGTGCCAGCAGCTTGAACAGGGGGCCCGTCGGAAACACCATATATTTT.

This clonotype was counted ten times or more. V is TRBV7-8 and J is TRBJ2-1, with 9 positions matching TRBD2. Germline V gene data show CDR1 as SGHVS and CDR2 as FQNEAQ. This CDR3 has 15 amino acids. J lost 5 bases, V lost 0 bases, and 2 bases had no gene match. CDR3 region: CASSLAVAGDNEQFF. The CDR3 DNA sequence: TGTGCCAGCAGCTTAGCGGTAGCGGGAGACAATGAGCAGTTCTTC.

This clonotype turned up a few times. The chain couples TRBV30 to TRBJ2-2; no reliable D call. Germline V gene lookup returns CDR1 GTSNPN and CDR2 SVGIG (reference sequence). The CDR3 has 13 residues. The V end lost 3 bases, the J end lost 1 base, and 6 bases lay between the germline ends. CDR3: CAWSRQNTGELFF. CDR3 nucleotides: TGTGCCTGGAGCCGACAGAACACCGGGGAGCTGTTTTTT.

This clonotype showed up just a few times. The chain has TRBV20-1 and TRBJ2-1; TRBD2 aligns across 11 bases. The germline CDR1 and CDR2 sequences are DFQATT and SNEGSKA (reference sequence). CDR3 length: 14 residues. Unmatched junction bases numbered 3, after V lost 1 base and J lost 7 bases. The CDR3 spells CSARGLAGYNEQFF. CDR3 in DNA: TGCAGTGCTAGAGGACTAGCGGGGTATAATGAGCAGTTCTTC.

This clonotype was seen at least ten times. This sequence joins TRBV7-6 and TRBJ2-7; D remains unclear. Looked up from germline, CDR1 is SGHVS and CDR2 is FNYEAQ. This CDR3 is 12 amino acids long. Trimming cost V 5 bases and J 1 base, with 6 bases left between them. The CDR3 region has the DNA TGTGCCAGCAGCCCTGGGTCCTACGAGCAGTACTTC. It is translated as CASSPGSYEQYF.

This clonotype was detected ten times or more. This chain uses TRBV7-6 with TRBJ2-5; 8 bases match TRBD1. This CDR3 region has 16 residues. CDR1 is SGHVS, CDR2 FNYEAQ, per germline. Trimming cost V 6 bases and J 4 bases; bases outside gene matches: 13. This CDR3 reads CASSLLRDRLLETQYF. CDR3 nucleotide sequence: TGTGCCAGCAGTCTCCTCCGGGACAGGCTTCTAGAGACCCAGTACTTC.

In this sample, this clonotype turned up many times. The CDR3 nucleotides read TGTGCCAGCAGCAACTCGGGACAGGGGGACTACGAGCAGTACTTC. As protein: CASSNSGQGDYEQYF. V is TRBV11-2 and J is TRBJ2-7; 11 bases fit TRBD1. The CDR3 loop spans 15 amino acids. Per the germline V gene, CDR1 is SGHAT and CDR2 is FQNNGV. Unmatched junction bases numbered 6, after V lost 5 bases and J lost 3 bases.

In its sample, this clonotype was seen a few times. The rearrangement joins TRBV28 to TRBJ2-3; D gene uncertain. The CDR3 is 11 amino acids. CDR1 MDHEN and CDR2 SYDVKM come from the germline V gene. Trimming removed 8 bases at V and 5 bases at J, with 8 bases between. The CDR3 spells CASLGKDTQYF. For the CDR3, the DNA is TGTGCCAGCTTAGGTAAAGATACGCAGTATTTT.

In this sample, this clonotype turned up many times. The chain is built from TRBV7-2 and TRBJ1-6; 7 positions match TRBD1. The CDR3 is 14 residues long. In germline, CDR1 is SGHTA, CDR2 FQGNSA. The V segment lost 6 bases and the J segment 7 bases; nucleotides outside the gene matches: 6. CDR3 sequence reads: CASSRQGGNSPLHF. The CDR3 DNA sequence: TGTGCCAGCAGTCGACAGGGTGGCAATTCACCCCTCCACTTT.

This clonotype was detected ten times or more. The V gene is TRBV29-1, the J gene TRBJ1-2; a weak D match, TRBD1 (5 bases). Germline V CDR1 and CDR2: SQVTM, ANQGSEA. This CDR3 has 13 residues. V gave up 5 bases and J gave up 2 bases, with 12 bases separating them. CDR3 in DNA: TGCAGCGTTAGTACGGGGCTGAACTATGGCTACACCTTC. This codes for CSVSTGLNYGYTF.

In its sample, this clonotype was seen a few times. This chain links TRBV5-4 with TRBJ1-2; D gene ambiguous. The germline V gene has CDR1 SGHNT and CDR2 YYREEE (reference sequence). CDR3 length: 14 amino acids. The V end lost 0 bases, the J end lost 3 bases, and 9 bases lay between the germline ends. CDR3 region: CASSLAEADYGYTF. For the CDR3, the DNA is TGTGCCAGCAGCTTGGCCGAGGCTGACTATGGCTACACCTTC.

This clonotype was seen ten or more times. This chain connects TRBV28 to TRBJ2-1; D remains ambiguous. The CDR3 extends over 11 amino acids. Trimming took off 6 bases at V and 9 bases at J, with 9 bases between the two ends. Germline CDR1 and CDR2: MDHEN and SYDVKM. The CDR3 region has the DNA TGTGCCAGCAGATCACACAGTGAGCAGTTCTTC. It encodes CASRSHSEQFF.

Note on this clonotype: Just one base apart from a much larger clone, this may be a read error. The genes are TRBV12-3 or TRBV12-4 and TRBJ1-1; D unclear. The V and J ends lost 6 bases and 1 base respectively, with 9 bases between them. The CDR3 loop spans 13 amino acids. The CDR3 sequence: CASSRLGNTEAFF. CDR3 coding DNA: TGTGCCAGCAGCCGACTGGGGAACACTGAAGCTTTCTTT.

The V call is TRBV29-1, the J call TRBJ1-1; D unclear. Trimming removed 3 bases from V and 1 base from J, with 9 bases in between. The CDR3 contains 13 residues. Germline CDR1 SQVTM, CDR2 ANQGSEA. The CDR3 DNA reads as TGCAGCGTTGATCGAGGGAGGAACACTGAAGCTTTCTTT. It encodes CSVDRGRNTEAFF. Complete variable domain (other parts from reference TRBV29-1 and TRBJ1-1): SAVISQKPSRDICQRGTSLTIQCQVDSQVTMMFWYRQQPGQSLTLIATANQGSEATYESGFVIDKFPISRPNLTFSTLTVSNMSPEDSSIYLCSVDRGRNTEAFFGQGTRLTVV.

This clonotype was counted many times. The chain is built from TRBV7-2 and TRBJ1-2, with D uncertain. The CDR3 consists of 13 residues. The germline gives CDR1 SGHTA, CDR2 FQGNSA. Trimming left V 5 bases short and J 2 bases short, with 9 bases between. The CDR3 protein is CASSPLQNYGYTF. The CDR3 bases are TGTGCCAGCAGCCCTCTCCAAAACTATGGCTACACCTTC.

The chain combines TRBV6-1 with TRBJ2-6; possibly TRBD1 for D (6 bases). CDR1 is MNHNS, CDR2 SASEGT, per germline. The CDR3 length is 21 residues. V was trimmed by 0 bases and J by 0 bases, leaving 21 bases between them. As DNA, the CDR3 is TGTGCCAGCAGTGAAGCGGTTCCGGGACAAGTAGCTCGCTCTGGGGCCAACGTCCTGACTTTC. It yields the protein CASSEAVPGQVARSGANVLTF.

This clonotype has a count of ten or more. The J gene is TRBJ2-7, the V gene TRBV11-2; TRBD1 aligns across 8 bases. Germline V gene lookup returns CDR1 SGHAT and CDR2 FQNNGV. V gave up 4 bases and J gave up 5 bases; unmatched junction bases: 10. This CDR3 has 15 residues. CDR3: CASSSQGANFHEQYF. DNA for the CDR3: TGTGCCAGCAGCTCCCAGGGGGCCAATTTCCACGAGCAGTACTTC.

In this sample, this clonotype turned up many times. The rearrangement links TRBV19 to TRBJ2-5; D is unresolved. V lost 7 bases and J lost 4, with 10 bases in between. From germline, CDR1 is LNHDA and CDR2 SQIVND (reference sequence). CDR3 length: 12 residues. For the CDR3, the DNA is TGTGCCAGTAACTCCCCGGGAGAGACCCAGTACTTC. Translation: CASNSPGETQYF.

This chain connects TRBV28 to TRBJ1-6; 7 nucleotides align to TRBD1. CDR3 size: 17 residues. CDR1 and CDR2 from the germline V gene are MDHEN and SYDVKM. V lost 5 bases, J lost 10 bases, and 17 bases stayed unmatched. The CDR3 DNA reads TGTGCCAGCAGTCCCCCTCCCTTCGACAGGGAAGGATCACCCCTCCACTTT. This encodes CASSPPPFDREGSPLHF.

In this sample, this clonotype turned up many times. The chain's CDR3 is CASLSRGKTEAFF. As DNA, the CDR3 is TGTGCCAGCCTATCCAGGGGGAAGACTGAAGCTTTCTTT. The chain carries TRBV6-6 and TRBJ1-1; TRBD1 matches 7 bases. Trimming at V came to 8 bases and at J to 5 bases, leaving 8 bases not matched to a gene. The germline V gene encodes CDR1 MNHNY and CDR2 SVGAGI (reference sequence). The CDR3 consists of 13 residues.

V and J are TRBV15 and TRBJ2-5, with 12 bases aligning to TRBD2. J gave up 4 bases and V 5 bases, and 5 bases lay outside the gene matches. Per germline, CDR1 LNHNV and CDR2 YYDKDF (reference sequence). The CDR3 is 15 amino acids. The CDR3 coding sequence is TGTGCCACCAGCGAGACTAGCGGGAGTGGAGAGACCCAGTACTTC. The encoded protein is CATSETSGSGETQYF. Filled out from reference TRBV15 and TRBJ2-5, the complete variable domain reads DAMVIQNPRYQVTQFGKPVTLSCSQTLNHNVMYWYQQKSSQAPKLLFHYYDKDFNNEADTPDNFQSRRPNTSFCFLDIRSPGLGDTAMYLCATSETSGSGETQYFGPGTRLLVL.

The table lists this clonotype with many counts. The chain uses TRBV6-2 or TRBV6-3 and TRBJ1-5, with D possibly matching TRBD1 (5 bases). Trimming stripped 1 base from V and 0 bases from J, with 7 bases between. This CDR3 spans 15 amino acids. In germline, CDR1 is MNHEY, CDR2 SVGEGT. The CDR3 nucleotides are TGTGCCAGCAGTTACTGGGGGGGTAGCAATCAGCCCCAGCATTTT. Amino acid sequence: CASSYWGGSNQPQHF.

This clonotype was seen many times. The chain combines TRBV6-5 with TRBJ2-1; 10 nucleotides line up with TRBD2. The CDR3 is 15 amino acids. With 6 bases clipped from V and 4 bases from J, the junction kept 6 bases outside the gene matches. Germline values: CDR1 MNHEY, CDR2 SVGAGI. CDR3 sequence: CASRERGGGYNEQFF. The CDR3 nucleotides read TGTGCCAGCAGGGAGCGGGGGGGCGGGTACAATGAGCAGTTCTTC.

This clonotype appeared many times. This rearrangement joins TRBV7-2 to TRBJ1-5; the match to TRBD1 covers 9 bases. Germline-derived CDR1 and CDR2 are SGHTA and FQGNSA. The CDR3 runs to 15 residues. V shed 5 bases and J 5 bases; nucleotides not matched to a gene: 7. This CDR3 reads CASSREQGADQPQHF. The CDR3 DNA sequence: TGTGCCAGCAGCCGCGAACAGGGGGCCGATCAGCCCCAGCATTTT.

The chain carries TRBV20-1 and TRBJ1-2, with TRBD1 identical over 10 bases. The germline gives CDR1 DFQATT, CDR2 SNEGSKA (reference sequence). The junction had 10 bases not matched to a gene; V was cut back by 6 bases and J by 3 bases. The CDR3 has 15 residues. CDR3 residues: CSARPAGQGDYGYTF. The CDR3 DNA sequence: TGCAGTGCCAGACCCGCAGGACAGGGGGACTATGGCTACACCTTC.

This clonotype was counted at least ten times. The V and J genes are TRBV5-1 and TRBJ2-7, with D possibly being TRBD2 (6 bases). Germline V gene lookup returns CDR1 SGHRS and CDR2 YFSETQ. The germline V and J ends were trimmed by 4 bases and 5 bases, with 19 bases remaining between them. This CDR3 has 15 residues. The CDR3 DNA sequence: TGCGCCAGCAGCCCGCGGGACGGAGCATTCAACGAGCAGTACTTC. This codes for CASSPRDGAFNEQYF.

This clonotype was counted ten times or more. CDR3 in amino acids: CASSRTRDRGLRTEAFF. CDR3 nucleotides: TGTGCCAGCTCCAGGACCCGGGACAGGGGGCTTCGCACTGAAGCTTTCTTT. The chain combines TRBV7-2 with TRBJ1-1, with 12 bases identical to TRBD1. The CDR3 covers 17 residues. Germline CDR1 and CDR2: SGHTA and FQGNSA. V was clipped by 8 bases and J by 4 bases; unmatched bases: 14. Filled out from reference TRBV7-2 and TRBJ1-1, the complete variable domain reads GAGVSQSPSNKVTEKGKDVELRCDPISGHTALYWYRQSLGQGLEFLIYFQGNSAPDKSGLPSDRFSAERTGGSVSTLTIQRTQQEDSAVYLCASSRTRDRGLRTEAFFGQGTRLTVV.